The sequence of this TCR beta chain was determined in a study of blood T cell repertoires in COVID-19. Across the whole study: Material from acute and convalescent COVID-19 was sourced from the United States, Italy and Spain.

Method: immunoSEQ multiplex PCR; TCRdb's copy keeps in-frame clones and lacks some. The sample has some 320,000 clones; 90% are singletons. This clone was recorded many times. Individuals aged about 18 to 90 years were recruited from fewer than 25 US areas. The length of the CDR3 is 14 residues. Trimming cost V 4 bases and J 2 bases, with 9 bases left between them. Germline CDR1 is SGHTA and CDR2 is FQGNSA. The receptor comes from a man in his sixties who had recovered from COVID-19. The chain carries TRBV7-2 and TRBJ1-5, with a weak D call TRBD1 (6 bases). Sequences were obtained from PBMCs or T cells enriched from blood (not recorded which). This chain's CDR3 is CASSSRTGNQPQHF. The CDR3 nucleotides read TGTGCCAGCAGCTCAAGGACAGGCAATCAGCCCCAGCATTTT.